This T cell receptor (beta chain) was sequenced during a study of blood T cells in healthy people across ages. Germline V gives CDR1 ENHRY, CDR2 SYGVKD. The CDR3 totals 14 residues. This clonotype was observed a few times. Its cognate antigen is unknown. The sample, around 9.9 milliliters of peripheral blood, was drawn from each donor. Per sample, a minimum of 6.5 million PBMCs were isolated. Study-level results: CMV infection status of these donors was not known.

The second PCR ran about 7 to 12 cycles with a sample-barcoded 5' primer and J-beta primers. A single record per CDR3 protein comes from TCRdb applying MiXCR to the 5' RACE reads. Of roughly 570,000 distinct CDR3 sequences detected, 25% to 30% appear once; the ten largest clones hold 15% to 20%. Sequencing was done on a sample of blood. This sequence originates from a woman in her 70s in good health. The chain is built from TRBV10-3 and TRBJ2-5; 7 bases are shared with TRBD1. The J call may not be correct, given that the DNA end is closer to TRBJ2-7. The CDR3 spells CAIRTTGSNNEQYF. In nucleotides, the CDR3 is TGTGCCATCAGGACGACAGGGAGCAATAACGAGCAGTACTTC.